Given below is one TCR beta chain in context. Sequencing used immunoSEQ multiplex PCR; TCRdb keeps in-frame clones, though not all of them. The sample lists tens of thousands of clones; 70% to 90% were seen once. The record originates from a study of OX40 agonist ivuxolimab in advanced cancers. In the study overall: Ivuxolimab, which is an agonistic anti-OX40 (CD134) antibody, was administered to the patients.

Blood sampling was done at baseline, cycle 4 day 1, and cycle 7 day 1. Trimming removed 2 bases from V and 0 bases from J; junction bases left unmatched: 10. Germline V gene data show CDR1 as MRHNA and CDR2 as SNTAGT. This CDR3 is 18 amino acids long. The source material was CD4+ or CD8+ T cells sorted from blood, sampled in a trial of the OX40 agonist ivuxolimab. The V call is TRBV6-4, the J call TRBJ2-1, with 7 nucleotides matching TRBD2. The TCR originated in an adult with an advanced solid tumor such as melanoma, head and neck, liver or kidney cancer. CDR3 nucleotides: TGTGCCAGCAGTGACACCCCCACATCTAGCGGCTCCTACAATGAGCAGTTCTTC. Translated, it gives CASSDTPTSSGSYNEQFF.